This TCR beta chain was identified in a study of T cell repertoires in cytomegalovirus infection. For this clonotype: Its antigen remains unidentified.

TCRdb ran MiXCR on the reads and lists one entry per CDR3 protein. Of about 350,000 distinct CDR3 sequences listed, roughly 36% are singletons. Deletions cut 6 bases from V and 3 bases from J, with 15 bases between. The CDR3 has 14 amino acids. Germline V CDR1 and CDR2: MNHNY, SVGAGI (reference sequence). The chain employs TRBV6-6 and TRBJ2-7; a weak D match, TRBD1 (6 bases). The source is a human donor in good health (CMV status not recorded). Some clones in this sample may be carry-over from other donors' samples. This specimen was cultured PBMCs, taken from culture after CMV antigen stimulation. The CDR3 region is CASSQTGGIYEQYF. As DNA, the CDR3 is TGTGCCAGCAGCCAGACAGGAGGTATCTACGAGCAGTACTTC.